This T cell receptor beta chain was observed in a study of T cells in Graves' hyperthyroidism and ophthalmopathy. Study at large: Peripheral blood sampling occurred at initial diagnosis, before any treatment. Notes on the study in general: Model predictions of ophthalmopathy came a median approximately 6.5 months before onset.

Using RNA transcripts as the source, TCR beta CDR3 regions were amplified. TCR CDR3 underwent first-round RT-PCR with the HTBI primer set. TCRdb re-called the multiplex PCR reads through MiXCR, storing one row per CDR3 protein. Here the sample spans approximately 600,000 distinct CDR3 sequences, around 21% being singletons. Germline V CDR1 and CDR2: SNHLY, FYNNEI. The CDR3 is 11 residues long. Between the trimmed V and J ends, which lost 10 bases and 7 bases, there was a span of 13 bases. A remark on this clonotype: Its antigen is currently unknown.

Lactation, pregnancy, other autoimmune disease or uncontrolled infection led to exclusion of patients. The PBMCs were taken from approximately 9 ml of fresh peripheral blood. Sequenced: blood. This TCR derives from a young man with Graves' ophthalmopathy. This rearrangement joins TRBV2 to TRBJ1-2; weak D call: TRBD1 (5 bases). CDR3 bases: TGTGCCACCAGCCGGGGGAGTGGCTACACCTTC. This sequence encodes CATSRGSGYTF.